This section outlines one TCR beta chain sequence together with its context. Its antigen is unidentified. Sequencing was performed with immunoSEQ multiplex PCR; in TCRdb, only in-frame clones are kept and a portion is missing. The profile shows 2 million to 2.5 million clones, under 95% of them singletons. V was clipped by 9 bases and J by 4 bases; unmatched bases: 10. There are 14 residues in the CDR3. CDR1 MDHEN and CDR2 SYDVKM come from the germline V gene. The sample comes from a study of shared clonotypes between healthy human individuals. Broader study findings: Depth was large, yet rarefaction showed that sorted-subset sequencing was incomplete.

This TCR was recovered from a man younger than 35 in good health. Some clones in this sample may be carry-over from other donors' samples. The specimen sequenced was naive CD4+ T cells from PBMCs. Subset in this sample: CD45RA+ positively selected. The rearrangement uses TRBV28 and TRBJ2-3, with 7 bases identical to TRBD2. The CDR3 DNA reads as TGTGCCAGTCTTGCTAGCGGTTCTGCAGATACGCAGTATTTT. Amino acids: CASLASGSADTQYF.